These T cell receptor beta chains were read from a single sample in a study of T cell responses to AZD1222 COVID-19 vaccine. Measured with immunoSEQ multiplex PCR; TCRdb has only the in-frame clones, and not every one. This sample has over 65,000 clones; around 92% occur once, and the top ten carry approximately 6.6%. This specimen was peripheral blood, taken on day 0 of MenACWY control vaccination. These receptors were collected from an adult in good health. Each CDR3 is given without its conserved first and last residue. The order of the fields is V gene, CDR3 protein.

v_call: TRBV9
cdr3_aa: ASSVVAGVTGELF

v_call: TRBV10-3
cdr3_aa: AISERTGAQETQY

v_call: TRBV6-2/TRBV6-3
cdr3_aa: ASSGWTGGLRNTEAF

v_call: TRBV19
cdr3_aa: ASSLSSGNTIY

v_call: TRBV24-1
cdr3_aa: ATSDSGTGGDNYGYT

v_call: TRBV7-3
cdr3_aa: ASSSGGSYGYT

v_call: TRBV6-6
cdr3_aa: ASRNPPEGVEKLF

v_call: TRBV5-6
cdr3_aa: ASSSIGTDGYT

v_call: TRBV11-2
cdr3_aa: ASSSQGASDGYT

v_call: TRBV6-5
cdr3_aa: ASRPGSNEKLF

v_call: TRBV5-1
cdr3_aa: ASSSQGALYGYT

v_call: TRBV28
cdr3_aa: ASSLPPTGFGLLNYGYT

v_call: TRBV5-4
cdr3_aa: ASSSEQGSVGYT

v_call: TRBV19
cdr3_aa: ASSQTGTGEQY

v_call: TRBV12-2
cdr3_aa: ASRPALSFWVAPGAEAF

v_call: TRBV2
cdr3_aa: ASSERLRNYGYT

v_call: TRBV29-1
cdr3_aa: SVEDRGSYGYT

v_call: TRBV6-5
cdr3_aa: ASNTGPQREKLF

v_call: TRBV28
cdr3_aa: ASSDTFQETQY

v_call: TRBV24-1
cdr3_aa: ATSAASGTSDDGTQY

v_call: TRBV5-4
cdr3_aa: ASSRAFMDANYGYT

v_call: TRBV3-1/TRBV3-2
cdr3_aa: ASSQDGGGVAKNIQY

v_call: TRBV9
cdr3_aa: ASSAGGSPEQY

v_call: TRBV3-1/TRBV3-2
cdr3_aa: ASSRVGGIGNTIY

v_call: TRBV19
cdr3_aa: ASSTLAGPGETQY

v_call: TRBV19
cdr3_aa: ASSIIGGSDTGELF

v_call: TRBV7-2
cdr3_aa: ASSLVLNQPQH

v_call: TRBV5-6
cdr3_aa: ASSYLRNRGGETQY

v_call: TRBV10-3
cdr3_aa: AISESGQGEGEQY

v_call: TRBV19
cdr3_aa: ASSAQGNYNEQF

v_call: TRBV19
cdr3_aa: ASSSHEGGRDTQY

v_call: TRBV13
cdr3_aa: ASSFNLAGDLVGGDEQF